The clone carrying this T cell receptor beta chain came up many times. Its antigen remains unknown. Nobody among the patients had been given any treatment before thyroid surgery. These data originate in a study of metastatic and nonmetastatic thyroid tumors. Study background: Comparative analysis of repertoires was undertaken across blood and tumor or nodule tissue obtained from malignant and benign thyroid patients.

In the original analysis: A papillary thyroid cancer distant-metastasis classifier was built from CDR3 differences across clinicopathological groups. TCRdb ran MiXCR on the PCR reads. The authors' filters were not applied to this entry. The sample contains tens of thousands of clones, around 20% of which appear only once. This CDR3 contains 14 residues. The J segment lost 2 bases and the V segment lost 3 bases, leaving 3 bases of the junction unmatched. Germline loops: CDR1 SGHRS, CDR2 YFSETQ. General study results and limits: Reported TCR beta diversity, measured in blood and tumor, was significantly higher for malignant thyroid tumors than for benign nodules.

Input material: blood. The sequence was collected from a female donor with papillary thyroid cancer or a benign thyroid nodule (not recorded which). Some clones in this sample may be carry-over from other donors' samples. This chain uses TRBV5-1 with TRBJ2-5; 8 bases map to TRBD2. CDR3 amino acids: CASSYLAGQETQYF. Here the CDR3 DNA reads TGCGCCAGCAGCTACTTAGCGGGGCAAGAGACCCAGTACTTC.